The 20 T cell receptor beta chains given below trace back to one sample, sequenced in a study of cytomegalovirus exposure and HLA in healthy donors (dated by TCRdb to 2016 to 2017). Library preparation was by the immunoSEQ multiplex PCR assay. A mixture of 60 forward primers for TCR Vbeta segments and 13 reverse primers for TCR Jbeta segments was used in the multiplex PCR. This immuneACCESS table, as held by TCRdb, lists in-frame sequences with V and J called but not all clones. Of the missing ones, under half trace to an unresolved V gene in checked studies; the others have no known cause. The sample includes over 150,000 clones, with about 82% observed a single time. Clones ranked in the top ten supply 1% of the sample. Sequenced sample: PBMCs. These receptors originate from a woman between 45 and 60 years old in good health and CMV-seropositive.

The V and J genes are TRBV28 and TRBJ1-1; no clear D gene. Germline-derived CDR1 and CDR2 are MDHEN and SYDVKM. The CDR3 contains 15 residues. Deletions cut 3 bases from V and 0 bases from J, with 11 bases between. The CDR3 nucleotides read TGTGCCAGCAGTTTGGCCGGGTTTATGAACACTGAAGCTTTCTTT. Protein product: CASSLAGFMNTEAFF.

The chain recombines TRBV7-3 with TRBJ2-5; 7 bases fit TRBD2. The CDR3 covers 14 residues. The germline V gene encodes CDR1 SGHTA and CDR2 FQGTGA. The ends lost 5 bases at V and 0 bases at J; junction bases unmatched: 3. The CDR3 nucleotides read TGTGCCAGCAGCGCCGGGGGGAACCAAGAGACCCAGTACTTC. Its protein product is CASSAGGNQETQYF. Full variable domain (remainder filled in from reference TRBV7-3 and TRBJ2-5): GAGVSQTPSNKVTEKGKYVELRCDPISGHTALYWYRQSLGQGPEFLIYFQGTGAADDSGLPNDRFFAVRPEGSVSTLKIQRTERGDSAVYLCASSAGGNQETQYFGPGTRLLVL.

V usage is TRBV19 and J usage is TRBJ1-2; TRBD1 aligns across 11 bases. Germline V CDR1 and CDR2: LNHDA, SQIVND (reference sequence). The ends lost 5 bases at V and 6 bases at J; junction bases unmatched: 8. The CDR3 runs 15 residues. CDR3 coding DNA: TGTGCCAGTAGTCTTGCCGGACAGGGGGCTAATGGCTACACCTTC. As protein: CASSLAGQGANGYTF.

This chain connects TRBV9 to TRBJ2-7; tentatively, D is TRBD1 (7 bases). V shed 7 bases and J shed 4 bases, with 18 bases lying between them. This CDR3 spans 14 amino acids. In germline, CDR1 is SGDLS, CDR2 YYNGEE. CDR3 protein: CASAGGQIDYEQYF. DNA for the CDR3: TGTGCCAGCGCCGGGGGACAGATAGATTACGAGCAGTACTTC.

The chain combines TRBV7-2 with TRBJ2-3; 11 bases are shared with TRBD1. The CDR3 runs to 15 residues. The V gene end was trimmed by 1 base and the J gene end by 4 bases; junction bases not matched to a gene: 1. CDR1 SGHTA and CDR2 FQGNSA come from the germline V gene. The CDR3: CASSLGGQGADTQYF. For the CDR3, the DNA is TGTGCCAGCAGCTTAGGGGGACAGGGGGCAGATACGCAGTATTTT.

The chain uses TRBV27 and TRBJ1-1; D perhaps matches TRBD1 (5 bases). CDR3 length: 14 residues. Trimming removed 8 bases at V and 1 base at J, with 14 bases between. Germline V gives CDR1 MNHEY, CDR2 SMNVEV (reference sequence). This CDR3 reads CASLREGRNTEAFF. CDR3 in DNA: TGTGCCAGCTTGCGGGAGGGGCGGAACACTGAAGCTTTCTTT.

V is TRBV4-2 and J is TRBJ1-1, with TRBD1 identical over 7 bases. Trimming took 6 bases from V and 1 from J; bases not matched to a gene: 5. The CDR3 spans 14 residues. The germline gives CDR1 LGHNA, CDR2 YNFKEQ. CDR3 loop: CASSEGGGNTEAFF. Here the CDR3 DNA reads TGTGCCAGCAGTGAAGGGGGCGGGAACACTGAAGCTTTCTTT.

The J gene is TRBJ2-5, the V gene TRBV7-9; 11 bases are a match to TRBD2. Unmatched junction bases numbered 6, after V lost 3 bases and J lost 0 bases. There are 17 residues in the CDR3. Germline V gene sequence: CDR1 SEHNR, CDR2 FQNEAQ (reference sequence). The CDR3 reads CASSFGASGGYQETQYF. The DNA of the CDR3 is TGTGCCAGCAGCTTTGGGGCTAGCGGGGGGTACCAAGAGACCCAGTACTTC.

This chain joins TRBV11-2 and TRBJ2-1; D is unclear. Germline loops: CDR1 SGHAT, CDR2 FQNNGV. This CDR3 comprises 15 residues. Trimming took 4 bases from V and 8 from J, leaving 18 bases between them. The CDR3: CASSWRWRLGDEQFF. Here the CDR3 DNA reads TGTGCCAGCAGCTGGCGGTGGCGCCTCGGCGATGAGCAGTTCTTC.

The genes are TRBV2 and TRBJ1-2, with 9 bases lining up with TRBD1. The CDR3 has 15 amino acids. V dropped 8 bases and J dropped 0; count of bases not matched to a gene: 7. Germline loops: CDR1 SNHLY, CDR2 FYNNEI. The CDR3 here is CASSGQGVANYGYTF. Here the CDR3 DNA reads TGTGCCAGCTCGGGACAGGGTGTGGCTAACTATGGCTACACCTTC.

The chain recombines TRBV9 with TRBJ1-2; TRBD1 matches 10 bases. The trim removed 6 bases at V and 5 bases at J, leaving 7 bases unmatched. The CDR3 runs 14 residues. In germline, CDR1 is SGDLS, CDR2 YYNGEE. CDR3 residues: CASNRDRGTYGYTF. For the CDR3, the DNA is TGTGCCAGCAACCGGGACAGGGGCACATATGGCTACACCTTC. Filled out from reference TRBV9 and TRBJ1-2, the complete variable domain reads DSGVTQTPKHLITATGQRVTLRCSPRSGDLSVYWYQQSLDQGLQFLIQYYNGEERAKGNILERFSAQQFPDLHSELNLSSLELGDSALYFCASNRDRGTYGYTFGSGTRLTVV.

CDR3 region: CASSYNRGNSPLHF. For the CDR3, the DNA is TGTGCCAGCAGTTACAACAGGGGCAATTCACCCCTCCACTTT. The V call is TRBV6-5, the J call TRBJ1-6; 7 bases match TRBD1. The CDR3 length is 14 residues. With V trimmed by 2 bases and J by 7 bases, 2 bases remained unmatched. Per germline, CDR1 MNHEY and CDR2 SVGAGI.

The chain joins TRBV30 to TRBJ1-2; no definite D call. The V gene lost 0 bases and the J gene lost 8 bases, with 10 bases spanning the gap. The CDR3 runs to 12 residues. CDR1 is GTSNPN, CDR2 SVGIG, per germline (reference sequence). The CDR3 is CAWSVIGVGYTF. CDR3 DNA: TGTGCCTGGAGTGTAATCGGGGTAGGCTACACCTTC.

This chain connects TRBV6-1 to TRBJ2-2, with D perhaps TRBD2 (5 bases). With 7 bases removed from V and 7 bases from J, the gap between germline ends came to 16 bases. The CDR3 covers 14 residues. Germline V gene lookup returns CDR1 MNHNS and CDR2 SASEGT. CDR3 nucleotide sequence: TGTGCCAGCACCCTGAGGGCGGCCTACGGGGAGCTGTTTTTT. Protein: CASTLRAAYGELFF.

The chain uses TRBV19 and TRBJ1-5; possibly TRBD1 for D (5 bases). Germline V CDR1 and CDR2: LNHDA, SQIVND (reference sequence). The CDR3 contains 15 residues. V shed 5 bases and J shed 6 bases, with 17 bases lying between them. The CDR3, as DNA: TGTGCCAGTAGTCCCTTCGGGGGGGTGAGTCAGCCCCAGCATTTT. Residues: CASSPFGGVSQPQHF.

This clone was picked up a small number of times. The V call is TRBV4-3, the J call TRBJ2-3; no clear D gene. Germline V gives CDR1 LGHNA, CDR2 YSLEER. This CDR3 has 13 residues. V lost 4 bases to trimming and J lost 2 bases, with 7 bases between them. In nucleotides, the CDR3 is TGCGCCAGCAGCCCGACTCCCACAGATACGCAGTATTTT. Translated: CASSPTPTDTQYF.

The rearrangement links TRBV11-3 to TRBJ2-1; D gene uncertain. CDR1 is SGHNT and CDR2 is YENEEA in the germline V gene. The CDR3 runs to 12 residues. Trimming took off 5 bases at V and 5 bases at J, with 7 bases between the two ends. The CDR3 nucleotides read TGTGCCAGCAGCGCTAGAAACAATGAGCAGTTCTTC. Its protein is CASSARNNEQFF. Filled out from reference TRBV11-3 and TRBJ2-1, the complete variable domain reads EAGVVQSPRYKIIEKKQPVAFWCNPISGHNTLYWYLQNLGQGPELLIRYENEEAVDDSQLPKDRFSAERLKGVDSTLKIQPAELGDSAVYLCASSARNNEQFFGPGTRLTVL.

This CDR3 is CASSVTSGGYNEQFF. The CDR3 nucleotides read TGTGCCAGCAGCGTGACTAGCGGGGGATACAATGAGCAGTTCTTC. The V and J genes are TRBV9 and TRBJ2-1, with TRBD2 matching 12 bases. J gave up 4 bases and V 2 bases, and 1 base lay outside the gene matches. This CDR3 contains 15 residues. Looked up from germline, CDR1 is SGDLS and CDR2 is YYNGEE.

The chain uses TRBV7-9 and TRBJ2-5; 8 bases map to TRBD1. J lost 2 bases, V lost 0 bases, and 5 bases had no gene match. This CDR3 comprises 16 residues. Germline lookup yields CDR1 SEHNR and CDR2 FQNEAQ (reference sequence). The CDR3 loop is CASSLAVGQGQETQYF. The DNA of the CDR3 is TGTGCCAGCAGCTTAGCGGTTGGACAGGGACAAGAGACCCAGTACTTC.

This chain joins TRBV7-2 and TRBJ1-1; TRBD1 agrees at 10 bases. The trim removed 5 bases at V and 7 bases at J, leaving 7 bases unmatched. Germline-derived CDR1 and CDR2 are SGHTA and FQGNSA. This CDR3 is 14 amino acids long. CDR3: CASSHRTGGIEAFF. CDR3 nucleotides: TGTGCCAGCAGCCACCGGACAGGGGGAATTGAAGCTTTCTTT.